These 32 T cell receptor beta chains share one sample of origin, sequenced in a study of blood T cells in healthy people across ages. A second 7 to 11 cycle PCR used barcoded and J-beta primers. TCRdb recomputed calls from the 5' RACE reads with MiXCR, one row per CDR3 protein. Of fewer than 1.5 million distinct CDR3 sequences in the sample, 42% were seen once. Material: blood. The receptors were gathered from a woman in her late teens or twenties in good health.

The CDR3 region has the DNA TGCGCCAGCAGCCCACCCCGCGGGGGTACGCAGTATTTT. This codes for CASSPPRGGTQYF. V gene TRBV5-1 combines with J gene TRBJ2-3, with 7 nucleotides matching TRBD2. With V trimmed by 4 bases and J by 8 bases, 7 bases remained unmatched. Germline assignment: CDR1 SGHRS and CDR2 YFSETQ. CDR3 length equals 13 residues.

A note on this clonotype: This may come from a read error, since a much larger clone is one base off. This chain uses TRBV9 with TRBJ2-1; 7 nucleotides line up with TRBD2. Germline-derived CDR1 and CDR2 are SGDLS and YYNGEE. The CDR3 is 12 amino acids. J gave up 8 bases and V 4 bases, and 3 bases lay outside the gene matches. In DNA form, the CDR3 reads TGTGCCAGCAGCCCCCGGGAGGATGAGCAGTTCTTC. Translating it yields CASSPREDEQFF. Drawing the rest from reference TRBV9 and TRBJ2-1, the complete variable domain is DSGVTQTPKHLITATGQRVTLRCSPRSGDLSVYWYQQSLDQGLQFLIQYYNGEERAKGNILERFSAQQFPDLHSELNLSSLELGDSALYFCASSPREDEQFFGPGTRLTVL.

J is TRBJ1-1 and V is TRBV11-2; TRBD1 matches 7 bases. Losses at the gene ends were 6 bases for V and 1 base for J; bases not matched to a gene: 8. The germline V gene encodes CDR1 SGHAT and CDR2 FQNNGV. The CDR3 spans 15 residues. The CDR3 loop reads CASSLRQGRNTEAFF. In DNA, the CDR3 is TGTGCCAGCAGTTTGCGACAGGGAAGGAACACTGAAGCTTTCTTT.

V usage is TRBV13 and J usage is TRBJ2-5; possible D gene TRBD1, 5 bases. Germline assignment: CDR1 PRHDT and CDR2 FYEKMQ (reference sequence). V lost 4 bases to trimming and J lost 5 bases, with 20 bases between them. CDR3 length: 16 amino acids. CDR3 in amino acids: CASSSLARDGSETQYF. The CDR3 nucleotides are TGTGCCAGCAGCTCCCTGGCCAGGGATGGCTCGGAGACCCAGTACTTC.

This chain connects TRBV6-6 to TRBJ2-5; no definite D call. This CDR3 has 13 residues. Germline loops: CDR1 MNHNY, CDR2 SVGAGI (reference sequence). Trimming left V 7 bases short and J 5 bases short, with 14 bases between. DNA of the CDR3: TGTGCCAGCACCCCGTTGGGTCGGGAGACCCAGTACTTC. This encodes CASTPLGRETQYF.

Details on this clonotype: At one end the junction does not follow the germline gene, possibly because of a read error. The chain uses TRBV7-9 and TRBJ2-1, with 11 bases lining up with TRBD1. The J call may be faulty, since TRBJ2-7 better matches the DNA end. The CDR3 is 16 amino acids. CDR1 is SEHNR and CDR2 is FQNEAQ in the germline V gene (reference sequence). The CDR3 DNA follows: TGTACCAGCAGCTTTTGGAAAACGGGACAGGGGGACGAGCAGTACTTC. Translation: CTSSFWKTGQGDEQYF.

The chain combines TRBV7-2 with TRBJ1-6; possible D gene TRBD1, 5 bases. The length of the CDR3 is 13 residues. Germline V gene lookup returns CDR1 SGHTA and CDR2 FQGNSA. Trimming took off 4 bases at V and 10 bases at J, with 11 bases between the two ends. CDR3: CASSSSGVSPLHF. In DNA form, the CDR3 reads TGTGCCAGCAGCTCCTCGGGGGTCTCACCCCTCCACTTT.

This sequence joins TRBV5-1 and TRBJ1-1, with D possibly matching TRBD1 (6 bases). CDR3 size: 15 residues. Germline V gene sequence: CDR1 SGHRS, CDR2 YFSETQ. V dropped 1 base and J dropped 4 bases, with 14 bases sitting between them. The CDR3 DNA sequence: TGCGCCAGCAGCTTGTATGGGGGCGCGCCCACTGAAGCTTTCTTT. It yields the protein CASSLYGGAPTEAFF.

The rearrangement uses TRBV27 and TRBJ1-6; no firm D call. Trimming stripped 6 bases from V and 0 bases from J, with 6 bases between. Germline CDR1 and CDR2: MNHEY and SMNVEV (reference sequence). The CDR3 loop spans 14 amino acids. The CDR3 is CASRRSSYNSPLHF. The CDR3 coding sequence is TGTGCCAGCAGGAGGAGCTCCTATAATTCACCCCTCCACTTT.

The CDR3 protein is CATTSLDSYNEQFF. The CDR3 DNA follows: TGTGCCACCACTTCCTTAGACTCCTACAATGAGCAGTTCTTC. V is TRBV12-3 or TRBV12-4 and J is TRBJ2-1; D is ambiguous. Trimming left V 10 bases short and J 0 bases short, with 13 bases between. CDR3 size: 14 residues.

Only a few counts were recorded for this clonotype. The chain uses TRBV12-3 or TRBV12-4 and TRBJ2-1; 9 nucleotides line up with TRBD1. The junction had 14 bases not matched to a gene; V was cut back by 6 bases and J by 8 bases. This CDR3 has 16 residues. Written as DNA, the CDR3 is TGTGCCAGCAGCCACTGGGGACAGGGCCGGTCGGATGAGCAGTTCTTC. It encodes CASSHWGQGRSDEQFF.

The chain uses TRBV4-1 and TRBJ2-3; D is uncertain. V dropped 1 base and J dropped 7 bases, with 15 bases sitting between them. Germline CDR1 reads MGHRA; CDR2 reads YSYEKL. The CDR3 has 15 residues. In DNA, the CDR3 is TGCGCCAGCAGCCAAGTTGCTCCTTTAGGGAATACGCAGTATTTT. Translation: CASSQVAPLGNTQYF.

This clonotype was counted between two and nine times. The chain recombines TRBV7-2 with TRBJ2-7; D is unresolved. Trimming stripped 5 bases from V and 6 bases from J, with 8 bases between. CDR1 is SGHTA, CDR2 FQGNSA, per germline. The CDR3 totals 11 residues. The DNA for the CDR3 is TGTGCCAGCAGCGCCGAAATCGAGCAGTACTTC. Translated: CASSAEIEQYF.

This clonotype has just one count. This chain uses TRBV6-5 with TRBJ1-2; 7 positions agree with TRBD1. CDR3 length equals 17 residues. Germline V gives CDR1 MNHEY, CDR2 SVGAGI. Trimming removed 2 bases from V and 2 bases from J; junction bases left unmatched: 11. CDR3 residues: CASSYLTGDIRNYGYTF. In DNA, the CDR3 is TGTGCCAGCAGTTACCTTACAGGGGACATACGAAACTATGGCTACACCTTC.

This clonotype occurred a few times. The chain recombines TRBV4-1 with TRBJ1-1; the D gene is possibly TRBD1 (6 bases). The length of the CDR3 is 14 residues. Looked up from germline, CDR1 is MGHRA and CDR2 is YSYEKL. V shed 4 bases and J shed 5 bases, with 14 bases lying between them. CDR3 protein: CASSPVGAGTEAFF. The DNA of the CDR3 is TGCGCCAGCAGCCCGGTGGGGGCGGGAACTGAAGCTTTCTTT.

This clonotype was seen many times. Written as DNA, the CDR3 is TGTGCCAGCAGCTCCGGGGAGCGGGATTACGAGCAGTACTTC. It is translated as CASSSGERDYEQYF. The chain recombines TRBV5-6 with TRBJ2-7, with 7 bases fitting TRBD2. This CDR3 is 14 amino acids long. The germline V gene has CDR1 SGHDT and CDR2 YYEEEE. Germline trimming cut 3 bases from V and 4 bases from J; bases unmatched to any gene: 7.

This clonotype was observed a few times. The chain links TRBV12-3 or TRBV12-4 to TRBJ2-1; 8 bases agree with TRBD2. The CDR3 totals 14 residues. After removal of 8 bases from V and 7 bases from J, the junction contained 10 bases not matched to a gene. CDR3 bases: TGTGCCAGCCGGCGGGGGGCTAGGCTAAATGAGCAGTTCTTC. It codes for CASRRGARLNEQFF.

This clonotype was found many times. The V call is TRBV10-3, the J call TRBJ2-1; a weak D match, TRBD2 (5 bases). CDR1 and CDR2 from the germline V gene are ENHRY and SYGVKD. Between the trimmed V and J ends, which lost 1 base and 7 bases, there was a span of 8 bases. The CDR3 runs 13 residues. The chain's CDR3 is CAISELLGNEQFF. Here the CDR3 DNA reads TGTGCCATCAGTGAGTTACTAGGGAATGAGCAGTTCTTC.

This clonotype was detected a few times. The chain combines TRBV27 with TRBJ1-6; tentatively, D is TRBD1 (5 bases). Germline values: CDR1 MNHEY, CDR2 SMNVEV (reference sequence). Trimming stripped 2 bases from V and 0 bases from J, with 11 bases between. The CDR3 totals 17 residues. CDR3 region: CASSLSSGSSYNSPLHF. The DNA of the CDR3 is TGTGCCAGCAGTTTAAGTTCAGGGAGCTCCTATAATTCACCCCTCCACTTT.

This clonotype was seen a handful of times. In DNA form, the CDR3 reads TGTGCCAGCAGCGTAGTAGGTGGGCGTTTGAACACTGAAGCTTTCTTT. Its protein product is CASSVVGGRLNTEAFF. This chain uses TRBV9 with TRBJ1-1; D uncertain. Looked up from germline, CDR1 is SGDLS and CDR2 is YYNGEE. V lost 0 bases and J 0 bases, leaving 12 bases between the germline ends. This CDR3 contains 16 residues. Supplemented by reference TRBV9 and TRBJ1-1, the full variable domain reads DSGVTQTPKHLITATGQRVTLRCSPRSGDLSVYWYQQSLDQGLQFLIQYYNGEERAKGNILERFSAQQFPDLHSELNLSSLELGDSALYFCASSVVGGRLNTEAFFGQGTRLTVV.

In DNA, the CDR3 is TGCAGTGCTGATAAGCGGGACAGGGGGCCTAATGAGCAGTTCTTC. Protein product: CSADKRDRGPNEQFF. This chain uses TRBV20-1 with TRBJ2-1; TRBD1 matches at 12 bases. V trimming: 5 bases; J trimming: 7 bases; junction bases outside the gene matches: 9. CDR3 length: 15 amino acids. The germline CDR1 and CDR2 sequences are DFQATT and SNEGSKA (reference sequence).

This clonotype occurred a few times. V is TRBV12-3 or TRBV12-4 and J is TRBJ2-7; D perhaps matches TRBD1 (5 bases). Deletions cut 7 bases from V and 5 bases from J, with 18 bases between. The CDR3 runs 14 residues. CDR3 sequence reads: CASTVGQGLNEQYF. The CDR3 region has the DNA TGTGCCAGCACCGTTGGGCAGGGCCTTAACGAGCAGTACTTC.

The chain's CDR3 is CASSMVHSGANVLTF. In DNA form, the CDR3 reads TGTGCCAGTAGTATGGTCCACTCTGGGGCCAACGTCCTGACTTTC. The chain has TRBV19 and TRBJ2-6; D is unresolved. Germline V gene sequence: CDR1 LNHDA, CDR2 SQIVND (reference sequence). The CDR3 runs 15 residues. V was clipped by 3 bases and J by 0 bases, with 6 bases between them.

The chain employs TRBV7-6 and TRBJ2-3; D is uncertain. The CDR3 runs 17 residues. Germline V gene sequence: CDR1 SGHVS, CDR2 FNYEAQ. Trimming stripped 2 bases from V and 4 bases from J, with 19 bases between. The CDR3 here is CASSLRTPAARPDTQYF. CDR3 sequence (DNA): TGTGCCAGCAGCTTAAGGACCCCTGCGGCCCGCCCAGATACGCAGTATTTT.

With respect to this clonotype: A clone one base away is much larger, so this may be a read error. The rearrangement links TRBV12-3 or TRBV12-4 to TRBJ2-7; D gene unclear. Trimming stripped 7 bases from V and 2 bases from J, with 12 bases between. The CDR3 sequence is 13 residues long. CDR3 residues: CASIFSGPYEQYF. The CDR3 DNA is TGTGCCAGCATTTTTTCCGGCCCCTACGAGCAGTACTTC.

This clonotype was picked up one time. The V and J genes are TRBV20-1 and TRBJ1-2; 8 nucleotides match TRBD1. V lost 0 bases to trimming and J lost 3 bases; unmatched junction nucleotides: 9. The germline CDR1 and CDR2 sequences are DFQATT and SNEGSKA (reference sequence). There are 16 residues in the CDR3. CDR3 nucleotides: TGCAGTGCTAGAGAGGGAGGGACAGGTAGTCACTATGGCTACACCTTC. This encodes CSAREGGTGSHYGYTF.

This clonotype was observed once. The chain couples TRBV3-1 to TRBJ2-5; 9 bases are a match to TRBD1. Near its end, the DNA agrees better with TRBJ2-7, so the J call may be wrong. Per the germline V gene, CDR1 is LGHDT and CDR2 is YNNKEL (reference sequence). The CDR3 loop spans 17 amino acids. CDR3 sequence: CASSQGGTGIRAYEQYF. CDR3 bases: TGTGCCAGCAGCCAAGGGGGGACAGGGATCAGGGCCTACGAGCAGTACTTC.

The V and J genes are TRBV19 and TRBJ2-1, with 8 nucleotides matching TRBD2. The J segment lost 6 bases and the V segment lost 5 bases, leaving 6 bases of the junction unmatched. Germline V CDR1 and CDR2: LNHDA, SQIVND (reference sequence). The CDR3 runs 14 residues. The CDR3 DNA sequence: TGTGCCAGTAGTGTGGGACTAGACGGCAATGAGCAGTTCTTC. The encoded protein is CASSVGLDGNEQFF.

The CDR3 loop reads CASSYYSSGVNEQYF. DNA of the CDR3: TGTGCCAGCAGTTACTATTCTAGCGGGGTTAATGAGCAGTACTTC. V gene TRBV6-5 combines with J gene TRBJ2-1, with 9 bases fitting TRBD2. The end of the DNA fits TRBJ2-7 better, so the J call may be wrong. Looked up from germline, CDR1 is MNHEY and CDR2 is SVGAGI. This CDR3 region has 15 residues.

The CDR3 nucleotides are TGTGCCAGCAGCGTAGGTCGGGGGGCTGACTACGAGCAGTACTTC. It is translated as CASSVGRGADYEQYF. J is TRBJ2-7 and V is TRBV9; weak D call: TRBD2 (7 bases). The CDR3 is made up of 15 amino acids. The germline gives CDR1 SGDLS, CDR2 YYNGEE. V was cut by 0 bases and J by 3 bases, with 13 bases left in between. The complete variable domain, with remaining parts taken from reference TRBV9 and TRBJ2-7, reads DSGVTQTPKHLITATGQRVTLRCSPRSGDLSVYWYQQSLDQGLQFLIQYYNGEERAKGNILERFSAQQFPDLHSELNLSSLELGDSALYFCASSVGRGADYEQYFGPGTRLTVT.

The chain carries TRBV29-1 and TRBJ1-1, with D unresolved. The V and J ends lost 6 bases and 1 base respectively, with 15 bases between them. CDR3 size: 14 residues. Germline V gene data show CDR1 as SQVTM and CDR2 as ANQGSEA. The CDR3 nucleotides read TGCAGCGTCCAACCTAAGGCAGGGAACACTGAAGCTTTCTTT. Translated, it gives CSVQPKAGNTEAFF. Full variable domain (missing parts from reference TRBV29-1 and TRBJ1-1): SAVISQKPSRDICQRGTSLTIQCQVDSQVTMMFWYRQQPGQSLTLIATANQGSEATYESGFVIDKFPISRPNLTFSTLTVSNMSPEDSSIYLCSVQPKAGNTEAFFGQGTRLTVV.

The genes are TRBV14 and TRBJ2-1; 7 bases agree with TRBD2. V shed 1 base, J shed 13 bases, and the junction held 7 bases outside the gene matches. Looked up from germline, CDR1 is SGHDN and CDR2 is FVKESK. The CDR3 consists of 13 residues. CDR3 protein: CASSQGLAGPQFF. CDR3 nucleotide sequence: TGTGCCAGCAGCCAAGGACTAGCCGGACCCCAGTTCTTC.